This is a list of T cell receptor beta chains from one sample in a study of vaccination effects on CD4 cells after COVID-19. Data came from immunoSEQ multiplex PCR; TCRdb stores just in-frame clones and leaves some out. The sample lists about 71,000 clones, about four fifths seen once, with over 9% in the top ten. No antigen is known for these receptors. The input for sequencing was CD4+ T cells from PBMCs cultured with SARS-CoV-2 spike peptides, taken before COVID-19 vaccination. The receptors here all came from a human donor who received a COVID-19 vaccine. The CDR3 runs from the conserved cysteine through the conserved F or W. The D gene is left open where the match is weak. Size tells how often a clone was seen (once, few, many) or the class of an expanded clone, and some rows leave it out.

>NA|TRBJ1-2|NA|TRBV6-5
CASSPTSMRGYTF
TGTGCCAGCAGTCCCACGTCGATGAGAGGCTACACCTTC
>NA|TRBJ1-3|TRBD1|TRBV6-5
CASRIDRGSGNTIYF
TGTGCCAGCAGAATCGACAGGGGCTCTGGAAACACCATATATTTT
>NA|TRBJ1-2|TRBD1|TRBV12-5
CASGLVLGQGAKVWGYTF
TGTGCTAGTGGTTTGGTACTAGGACAGGGGGCTAAAGTCTGGGGCTACACCTTC
>NA|TRBJ1-5|TRBD1|TRBV6-1
CASSELGGGRPNQPQHF
TGTGCCAGCAGTGAACTAGGGGGCGGGAGACCGAATCAGCCCCAGCATTTT
>NA|TRBJ1-2|NA|TRBV18
CASSPQGENYGYTF
TGTGCCAGCTCACCACAGGGTGAGAACTATGGCTACACCTTC
>once|TRBJ2-3|TRBD1|TRBV24-1
CATSDRTGADTQYF
TGTGCCACCAGTGACCGCACAGGGGCAGATACGCAGTATTTT
>NA|TRBJ1-4|NA|TRBV9
CASSVQVNEKLFF
TGTGCCAGCAGCGTACAGGTAAATGAAAAACTGTTTTTT
>NA|TRBJ2-3|NA|TRBV5-1
CASRKLGDTQYF
TGCGCCAGCAGAAAGCTCGGGGATACGCAGTATTTT
>NA|TRBJ2-5|TRBD1|TRBV7-3
CASSRLGQDKETQYF
TGTGCCAGCAGCCGACTGGGACAGGACAAAGAGACCCAGTACTTC
>NA|TRBJ1-4|NA|TRBV2
CASSDRVREKLFF
TGTGCCAGCAGTGACAGGGTTCGAGAAAAACTGTTTTTT
>NA|TRBJ1-3|NA|TRBV5-1
CASSSVSGGNTIYF
TGCGCCAGCAGCTCTGTCTCAGGGGGAAACACCATATATTTT
>NA|TRBJ1-6|NA|TRBV5-1
CASSLAGSSSYNSPLHF
TGCGCCAGCAGCTTGGCAGGCAGTAGCTCCTATAATTCACCCCTCCACTTT
>NA|TRBJ2-5|TRBD1|TRBV28
CASSFLTGGRETQYF
TGTGCCAGCAGTTTCCTGACAGGGGGCCGGGAGACCCAGTACTTC
>NA|TRBJ2-3|TRBD2|TRBV5-1
CASSSGAGGTDTQYF
TGCGCCAGCAGCTCTGGGGCGGGGGGGACAGATACGCAGTATTTT
>NA|TRBJ2-2|NA|TRBV7-2
CASSPEGRYTGELFF
TGTGCCAGCAGCCCCGAGGGGCGGTACACCGGGGAGCTGTTTTTT
>few|TRBJ1-2|NA|TRBV18
CASSPNYRVEYGYTF
TGTGCCAGCTCACCAAACTACAGGGTTGAGTATGGCTACACCTTC
>NA|TRBJ2-3|TRBD2|TRBV3-1/TRBV3-2
CASSQGGRGSTDTQYF
TGTGCCAGCAGCCAGGGAGGGCGGGGTAGCACAGATACGCAGTATTTT
>once|TRBJ2-1|TRBD2|TRBV6-4
CASSRTSASYNEQFF
TGTGCCAGCAGTCGGACTAGCGCGTCCTACAATGAGCAGTTCTTC
>NA|TRBJ1-2|NA|TRBV30
CAWSLGPRYGYTF
TGTGCCTGGAGTCTAGGGCCTCGATATGGCTACACCTTC
>few|TRBJ2-2|NA|TRBV18
CASSLHSVAGTGELFF
TGTGCCAGCTCACTACATAGCGTTGCCGGCACCGGGGAGCTGTTTTTT
>NA|TRBJ1-5|NA|TRBV6-1
CASSESGGGNQPQHF
TGTGCCAGCAGTGAATCGGGGGGAGGCAATCAGCCCCAGCATTTT
>NA|TRBJ2-2|TRBD1|TRBV18
CASSPGQRGAGELFF
TGTGCCAGCTCACCGGGACAGAGAGGCGCCGGGGAGCTGTTTTTT
>NA|TRBJ2-6|TRBD1|TRBV30
CAWDRGTGANVLTF
TGTGCCTGGGACAGGGGAACTGGGGCCAACGTCCTGACTTTC
>NA|TRBJ1-4|NA|TRBV7-9
CASSMDSFREKLFF
TGTGCCAGCAGCATGGACAGCTTTAGGGAAAAACTGTTTTTT
>NA|TRBJ1-2|TRBD1|TRBV9
CASSVEGGVGGYTF
TGTGCCAGCAGCGTAGAAGGGGGCGTCGGGGGCTACACCTTC
>NA|TRBJ1-6|NA|TRBV7-2
CASSPQAPGNSPLHF
TGTGCCAGCAGCCCCCAGGCCCCGGGGAATTCACCCCTCCACTTT
>NA|TRBJ1-6|NA|TRBV7-2
CASSLRGLSYNSPLHF
TGTGCCAGCAGCCTCAGGGGTTTATCCTATAATTCACCCCTCCACTTT